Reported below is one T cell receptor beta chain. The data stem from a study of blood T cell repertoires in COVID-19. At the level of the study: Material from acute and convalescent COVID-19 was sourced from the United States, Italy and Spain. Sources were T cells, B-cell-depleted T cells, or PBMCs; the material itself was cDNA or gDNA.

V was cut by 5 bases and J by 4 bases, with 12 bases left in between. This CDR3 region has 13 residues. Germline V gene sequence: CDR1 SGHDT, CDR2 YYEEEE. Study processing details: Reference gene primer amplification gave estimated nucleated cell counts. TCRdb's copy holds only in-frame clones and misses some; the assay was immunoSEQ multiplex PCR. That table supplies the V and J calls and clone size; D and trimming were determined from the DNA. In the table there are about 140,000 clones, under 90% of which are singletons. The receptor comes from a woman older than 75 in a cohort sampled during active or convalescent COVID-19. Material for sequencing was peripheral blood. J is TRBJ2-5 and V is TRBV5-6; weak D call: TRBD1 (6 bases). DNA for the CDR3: TGTGCCAGCAGTTATACAGGGCCAGAGACCCAGTACTTC. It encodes CASSYTGPETQYF.